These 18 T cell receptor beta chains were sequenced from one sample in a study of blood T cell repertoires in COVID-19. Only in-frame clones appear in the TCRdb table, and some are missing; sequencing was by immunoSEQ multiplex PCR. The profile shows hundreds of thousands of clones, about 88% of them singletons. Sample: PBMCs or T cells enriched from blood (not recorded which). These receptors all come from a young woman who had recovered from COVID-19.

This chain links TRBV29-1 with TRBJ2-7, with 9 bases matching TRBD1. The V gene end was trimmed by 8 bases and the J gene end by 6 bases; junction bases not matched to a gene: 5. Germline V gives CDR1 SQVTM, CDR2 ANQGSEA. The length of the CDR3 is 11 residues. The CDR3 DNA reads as TGCAGCTTTAGACAGGGGGGCGAGCAGTACTTC. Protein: CSFRQGGEQYF.

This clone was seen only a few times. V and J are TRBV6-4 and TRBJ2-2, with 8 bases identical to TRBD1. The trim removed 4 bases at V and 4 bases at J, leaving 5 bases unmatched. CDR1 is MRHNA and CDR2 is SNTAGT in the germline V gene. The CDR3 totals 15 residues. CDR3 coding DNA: TGTGCCAGCAGTGTAGGGACAGGATCCACCGGGGAGCTGTTTTTT. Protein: CASSVGTGSTGELFF.

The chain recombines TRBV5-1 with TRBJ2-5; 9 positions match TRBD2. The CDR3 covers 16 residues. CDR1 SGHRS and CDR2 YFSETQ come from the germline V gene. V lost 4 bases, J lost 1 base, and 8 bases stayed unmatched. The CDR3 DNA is TGCGCCAGCAGCCCCCTCGGAGCGGGGGGCCAAGAGACCCAGTACTTC. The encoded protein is CASSPLGAGGQETQYF. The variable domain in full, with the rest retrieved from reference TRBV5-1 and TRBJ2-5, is KAGVTQTPRYLIKTRGQQVTLSCSPISGHRSVSWYQQTPGQGLQFLFEYFSETQRNKGNFPGRFSGRQFSNSRSEMNVSTLELGDSALYLCASSPLGAGGQETQYFGPGTRLLVL.

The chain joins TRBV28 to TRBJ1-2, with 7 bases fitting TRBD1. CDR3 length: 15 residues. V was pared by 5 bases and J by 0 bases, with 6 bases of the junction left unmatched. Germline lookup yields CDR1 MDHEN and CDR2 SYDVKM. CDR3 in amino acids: CASSVDRTTNYGYTF. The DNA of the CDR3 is TGTGCCAGCAGTGTGGACAGGACCACTAACTATGGCTACACCTTC.

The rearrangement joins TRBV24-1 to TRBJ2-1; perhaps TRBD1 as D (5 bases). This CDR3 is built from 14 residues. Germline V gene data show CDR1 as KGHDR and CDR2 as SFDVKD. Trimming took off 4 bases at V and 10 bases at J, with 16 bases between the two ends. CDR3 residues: CATSELTGIGEQFF. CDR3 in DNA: TGTGCCACCAGTGAGTTAACAGGTATCGGAGAGCAGTTCTTC.

CDR3 sequence: CSAGVGAEAFF. The CDR3 bases are TGCAGTGCTGGGGTAGGGGCTGAAGCTTTCTTT. This chain links TRBV20-1 with TRBJ1-1; TRBD1 is a possible D gene (5 bases). The CDR3 covers 11 residues. The germline V gene has CDR1 DFQATT and CDR2 SNEGSKA (reference sequence). The V and J ends lost 5 bases and 6 bases respectively, with 10 bases between them.

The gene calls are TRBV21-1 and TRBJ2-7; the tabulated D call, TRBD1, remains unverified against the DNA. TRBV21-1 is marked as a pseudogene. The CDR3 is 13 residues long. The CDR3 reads CASSRTGGWEQYF. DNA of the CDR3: TGTGCCAGCAGCAGAACAGGGGGCTGGGAGCAGTACTTC.

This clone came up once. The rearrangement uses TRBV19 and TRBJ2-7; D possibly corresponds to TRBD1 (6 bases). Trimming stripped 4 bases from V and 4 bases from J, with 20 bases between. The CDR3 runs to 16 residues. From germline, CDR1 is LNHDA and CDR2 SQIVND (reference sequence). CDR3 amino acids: CASSRGQFWGSYEQYF. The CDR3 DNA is TGTGCCAGTAGTAGGGGACAATTCTGGGGCTCGTACGAGCAGTACTTC.

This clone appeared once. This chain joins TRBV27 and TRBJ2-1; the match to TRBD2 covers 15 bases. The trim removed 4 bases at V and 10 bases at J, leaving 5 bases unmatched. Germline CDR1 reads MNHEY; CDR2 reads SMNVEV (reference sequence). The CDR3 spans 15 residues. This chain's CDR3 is CASSSGLAGGREQFF. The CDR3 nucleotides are TGTGCCAGCAGTTCGGGACTAGCGGGGGGACGGGAGCAGTTCTTC.

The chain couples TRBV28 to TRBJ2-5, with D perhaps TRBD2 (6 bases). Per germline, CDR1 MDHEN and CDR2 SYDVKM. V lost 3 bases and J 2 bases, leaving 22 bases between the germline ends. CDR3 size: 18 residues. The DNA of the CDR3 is TGTGCCAGCAGTTTCTCGACCCGGGACTTACGCATTCAAGAGACCCAGTACTTC. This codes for CASSFSTRDLRIQETQYF.

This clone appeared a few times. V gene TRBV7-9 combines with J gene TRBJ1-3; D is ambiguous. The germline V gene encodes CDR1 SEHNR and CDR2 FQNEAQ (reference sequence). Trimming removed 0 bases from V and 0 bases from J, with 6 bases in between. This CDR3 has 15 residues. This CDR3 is CASSLARSSGNTIYF. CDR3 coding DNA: TGTGCCAGCAGCTTAGCGCGTAGCTCTGGAAACACCATATATTTT.

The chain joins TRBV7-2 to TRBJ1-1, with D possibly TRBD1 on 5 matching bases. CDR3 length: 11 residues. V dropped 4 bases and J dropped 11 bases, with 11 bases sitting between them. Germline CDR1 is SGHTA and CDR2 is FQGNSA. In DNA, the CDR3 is TGTGCCAGCAGCTGGGGCCGGGGGGCTTTCTTT. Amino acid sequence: CASSWGRGAFF.

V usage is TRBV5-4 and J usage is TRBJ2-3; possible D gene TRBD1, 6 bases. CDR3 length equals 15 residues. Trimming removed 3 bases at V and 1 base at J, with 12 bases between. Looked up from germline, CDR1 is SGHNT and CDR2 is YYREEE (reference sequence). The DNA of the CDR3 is TGTGCCAGCAGCTCGGGACAAATGCGCACAGATACGCAGTATTTT. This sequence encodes CASSSGQMRTDTQYF. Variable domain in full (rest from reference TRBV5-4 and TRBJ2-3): ETGVTQSPTHLIKTRGQQVTLRCSSQSGHNTVSWYQQALGQGPQFIFQYYREEENGRGNFPPRFSGLQFPNYSSELNVNALELDDSALYLCASSSGQMRTDTQYFGPGTRLTVL.

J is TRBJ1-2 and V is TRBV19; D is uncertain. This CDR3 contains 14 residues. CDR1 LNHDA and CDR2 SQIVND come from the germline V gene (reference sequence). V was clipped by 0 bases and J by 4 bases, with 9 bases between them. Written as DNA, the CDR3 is TGTGCCAGTAGTATAGATCTGGGCACCTATGGCTACACCTTC. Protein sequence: CASSIDLGTYGYTF.

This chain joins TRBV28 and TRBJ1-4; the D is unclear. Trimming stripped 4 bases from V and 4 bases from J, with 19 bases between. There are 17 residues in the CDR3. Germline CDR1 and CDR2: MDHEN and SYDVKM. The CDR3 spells CASSSPTGRAGNEKLFF. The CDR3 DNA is TGTGCCAGCAGTTCCCCCACCGGTAGAGCTGGTAATGAAAAACTGTTTTTT.

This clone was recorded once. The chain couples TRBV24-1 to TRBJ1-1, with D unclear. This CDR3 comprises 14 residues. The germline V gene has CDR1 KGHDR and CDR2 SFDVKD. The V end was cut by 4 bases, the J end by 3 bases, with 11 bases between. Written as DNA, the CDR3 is TGTGCCACCAGTGACGCCGGGATCCACACTGAAGCTTTCTTT. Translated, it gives CATSDAGIHTEAFF.

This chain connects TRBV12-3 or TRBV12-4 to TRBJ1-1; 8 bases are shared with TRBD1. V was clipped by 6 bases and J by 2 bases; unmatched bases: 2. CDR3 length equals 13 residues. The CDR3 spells CASRDRANTEAFF. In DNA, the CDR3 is TGTGCCAGCAGGGACAGGGCAAACACTGAAGCTTTCTTT.

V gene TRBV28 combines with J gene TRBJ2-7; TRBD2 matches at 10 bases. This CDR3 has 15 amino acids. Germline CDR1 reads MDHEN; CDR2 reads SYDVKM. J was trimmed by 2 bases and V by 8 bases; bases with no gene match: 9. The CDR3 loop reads CASCTNLAGAYEQYF. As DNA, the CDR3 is TGTGCCAGCTGTACAAATCTAGCGGGGGCCTACGAGCAGTACTTC.